The text below deals with one T cell receptor (beta chain). Its antigen is still unknown. No qualities accompany the bases; no much larger clone lies one base away. Library construction relied on the immunoSEQ multiplex PCR assay. A mixture of 60 forward primers for TCR Vbeta segments and 13 reverse primers for TCR Jbeta segments was used in the multiplex PCR. The CDR3 region of rearranged TCR beta genes was amplified from genomic DNA by a multiplex PCR assay. Amplified TCR beta libraries were sequenced as 87-base-pair reads on the Illumina HiSeq System. Per the authors' processing: A later analysis counted 75 million to 100 million unique TCR beta chains across the 640 or so repertoires, and some 11 million of these chains were shared by at least two donors. To remove PCR and sequencing errors, raw reads were error-corrected and collapsed into unique sequences using a nearest-neighbor algorithm that merged closely related sequences. Alignment of CDR3 sequences to IMGT reference sequences was used to assign V, D and J gene segments. Each retained sequence needed at least a six-nucleotide match to both a V gene segment and a J gene segment. Rearrangements were called productive when the CDR3 lacked stop codons and stayed in frame with V and J; all others were non-productive. Following IMGT convention, CDR3 was defined as the stretch from the second conserved V-encoded cysteine to the conserved J-encoded phenylalanine. Sequences without an unambiguous match to a single V gene segment were excluded from the earlier analysis of 500 to 700 of the donors. In an earlier analysis of 450 to 750 of the donors, a V segment was called functional when productive rearrangements were above 56.7%, and segregating when the standard deviation between donors exceeded 5%. To diagnose cytomegalovirus status from the catalog of TCR beta chain sequences, a statistical classification framework was built. A later analysis assigned V and J genes by comparing TCR nucleotide sequences with IMGT/GENE-DB human TR gene sequences. A later analysis assigned CDR3 sequences and most-parsimonious VDJ recombination scenarios with the TCRdist pipeline. In a later analysis, every TCR beta chain was defined by the combination of its CDR3 amino acid sequence and its V-gene family, and reads without a unique V-gene family were dropped. In a later analysis, 450 to 600 highly shared, low-generation-probability nucleotide sequences were removed to address suspected cross-contamination and a sequencing artifact. In a later analysis, a clonal expansion index was calculated for each public chain from normalized within-repertoire ranks of inferred template counts. In a later analysis, generation probabilities were computed with a VDJ recombination model fitted to out-of-frame rearrangements, and the resulting probabilities were checked against IGoR. A later analysis scored TCR-TCR, TCR-HLA and TCR-CMV co-occurrence with hypergeometric tests, applying a repertoire-size bias correction to TCR pairs. In a later analysis, false discovery rates were estimated by permuting HLA or CMV assignments 20 times. A later analysis grouped co-occurring TCRs with DBSCAN, adding TCRdist sequence similarity when clustering within HLA-allele-positive subsets. Repertoires with fewer than 30,000 or more than 120,000 public chains, plus five repertoires with anomalous nucleotide sharing, were excluded from co-occurrence clustering. TCRdb mirrors the immuneACCESS table, restricted to in-frame sequences. Some clones are absent from its copies; in checked studies, under half trace to an unresolved V gene, and the reason for the others is unknown. Clone size and V and J calls were adopted from that table, with D and trimming inferred from the DNA. Present in this sample are 100,000 to 150,000 clones, around three quarters of which were seen just once. The top ten clonotypes cover about 8.9% of the sample.

The data originate from a study of cytomegalovirus exposure and HLA in healthy donors (dated by TCRdb to between 2016 and 2019). Regarding the complete study: In an earlier analysis of fewer than 750 of the donors, around 300 Gb of sequence data and 90 million to 130 million unique TCR beta sequences from about 179 million T cells were reported. The number of donors typed differed by locus, with about 629-630 for A, B, C, DRB1 and DQB1, more than 500 for DQA1, 600 to 610 for DPA1, and 400 to 490 for DPB1. Across about 380 genotyped donors of the cohort, an average of approximately 200,000 unique TCR beta nucleotide sequences per donor were sequenced, and 15% to 20% of those sequences were non-productive. The genetic ancestry cluster associated with self-reported Caucasian donors included roughly four fifths of the approximately 410 genotyped donors. About five DR-DQ haplotypes were treated as single units for association and clustering because of strong linkage in the cohort. A later analysis re-analyzed previously published TCR beta repertoires from approximately 700 donors and added high-resolution HLA genotyping to study TCR occurrence patterns. The study aimed to test whether signatures of past pathogen exposure could be identified by cataloging public T cell receptors. HLA typing included class I and class II loci at four-digit resolution. A separate validation cohort of roughly 110 different subjects was used in addition to the approximately 700-subject first cohort. To predict cytomegalovirus infection status, the study brought together high-throughput TCR immunosequencing, statistical association of individual TCRs with disease status, and machine learning. The later analysis used no new phenotypic data to find candidate immune exposures, relying instead on TCR beta sequences and their occurrence across donors. The study profiled the T cell repertoires of 550 to 700 subjects by immunosequencing and related them to cytomegalovirus serostatus. An earlier analysis of 500 to 650 of the donors applied high-throughput TCR beta sequencing to assess whether each TCR beta V gene segment acted as functional or pseudogenic. Roughly 300 gigabases of sequencing data and around 85 million unique TCR sequences made up an early release that covered 500 to 650 HLA-typed donors. Donor age, sex, ethnicity and CMV serostatus were compiled alongside the repertoire data. All discovery cohort repertoires had been generated on a single sequencing platform. Genome-wide SNP genotypes for about 60% of the 666 donors were used in a later genetic analysis, which treated that subset as a discovery cohort. The paper's findings and limits, for the study overall: A further reported finding was that TCR beta sequences accurately predicted the HLA-A and HLA-B alleles for most subjects in the first cohort. While some public TCRs were present in many individuals, most TCR sequences turned up only very rarely across donors. In the study, 150 to 200 TCR beta chains were listed as associated with cytomegalovirus. A later genetic analysis associated a missense DCLRE1C variant with V-gene and J-gene trimming of TCR beta chains, and an independent cohort replicated the association. Several of the top co-occurrence clusters appeared to be linked to parvovirus B19, influenza, CMV and Epstein-Barr virus, according to a later analysis. Because counts were too low, around 17 rarely observed V segments, including chromosome 9 orphons, were left out of the earlier analysis of approximately 580 of the donors. According to a later analysis, TCR association rates differed among HLA loci, with DRB1 alleles showing the most associated TCRs and HLA-C alleles showing the fewest. An earlier analysis of approximately 590 of the donors showed that most TCR beta V segments appeared in productive rearrangements either about 87% or about 30% of the time, which broadly matched IMGT annotations. Compared with the approximately 600-donor mean, donors in an Asian-associated ancestry cluster had fewer N-insertions in productive TCRs, according to a later genetic analysis. In both the original and validation cohorts, the classifier was reported to diagnose cytomegalovirus status with high specificity and sensitivity. Correlated functional status among segregating V segments might reflect linkage disequilibrium, but an unknown experimental factor could not be ruled out. Some IMGT-functional V segments, including TRBV6-2 and TRBV6-3, could not be distinguished by the 87-base-pair reads and were therefore excluded. At a false discovery rate of 0.05, a later analysis linked about 16,000 TCR beta sequences to specific HLA alleles. Immune exposure information for the cohort was limited to CMV serostatus. A few of the identified cytomegalovirus-associated TCR beta chains were confirmed in vitro to be specific for cytomegalovirus antigens. A later analysis found that most CMV-associated TCR beta chains appeared HLA-restricted, with HLA associations seemingly driven largely by CMV exposure. The authors suggested that the approach could potentially be extended to other disease states and immunological phenotypes. When HLA alleles, especially DR and DQ, strongly co-occurred, TCR associations were difficult to assign to individual alleles. A later analysis found that HLA-associated TCR beta chains were more clonally expanded and had lower generation probabilities than equally common non-associated chains. The cohort was sequenced for TCR beta chains only, and without alpha or paired-chain data the features that could be detected were limited. HLA typing was unavailable for some donors at each locus, so association tests used only the typed subset. A group of highly shared sequence variants was considered likely to be a technical artifact of the sequencing pipeline. Presence/absence analyses assumed roughly uniform sequencing depth across donors, an assumption that may not hold.

Its CDR3 holds 17 amino acids, cysteine through phenylalanine. The read is trimmed to its CDR3 DNA, 51 bases read in frame from base 1. The cohort consisted of more than 650 healthy bone marrow donors. Cohort members were all nominally healthy when sampled, although unrecorded immune exposures were likely present. The donor was CMV seropositive and belonged to the group of 250 to 300 seropositive cohort members. A peripheral blood sample was provided by each donor, and peripheral blood mononuclear cells were used for TCR beta sequencing. Genomic DNA was extracted from the blood cell samples with the Qiagen DNeasy Blood Extraction Kit.

The chain is encoded by TRBV7-5 joined to TRBJ2-2; no DNA check was done on the table's D call, TRBD2. TRBV7-5 counts as a pseudogene. The sequenced sample was PBMCs. The TCR sequence derives from a man under 40 in good health and CMV-seropositive. For the CDR3, the sequence is CVRSCPLAGVSTGELFF. The DNA sequence is TGTGTCAGAAGCTGTCCGCTAGCGGGGGTAAGCACCGGGGAGCTGTTTTTT.